Following are 11 T cell receptor beta chains from one sample sequenced in a study of T cell responses to AZD1222 COVID-19 vaccine. Repertoires were generated with immunoSEQ multiplex PCR, while TCRdb's copy carries only in-frame clones and drops some. This sample has tens of thousands of clones, with 85% found just once. The sequencing used peripheral blood, collected on day 0 of AZD1222 vaccination. The receptors here all came from an adult in good health.

The chain uses TRBV14 and TRBJ1-2, with TRBD1 matching 7 bases. The CDR3 extends over 15 amino acids. CDR1 and CDR2 from the germline V gene are SGHDN and FVKESK. V lost 5 bases and J lost 2; bases outside the gene matches: 8. The CDR3 region is CASSAIQGSNYGYTF. CDR3 sequence (DNA): TGTGCCAGCAGCGCTATACAGGGGAGCAACTATGGCTACACCTTC.

V and J are TRBV19 and TRBJ1-2, with D possibly being TRBD1 (6 bases). The CDR3 loop spans 15 amino acids. V was pared by 6 bases and J by 8 bases, with 22 bases between. Germline V CDR1 and CDR2: LNHDA, SQIVND (reference sequence). The CDR3 loop is CASRKLDSPLWGYTF. CDR3 coding DNA: TGTGCCAGTAGGAAATTGGACAGCCCACTATGGGGCTACACCTTC.

This chain links TRBV11-2 with TRBJ2-7, with D possibly called TRBD1 or TRBD2 (5 bases each). V gave up 5 bases and J gave up 3 bases, with 14 bases separating them. The CDR3 consists of 14 residues. The germline gives CDR1 SGHAT, CDR2 FQNNGV. In DNA form, the CDR3 reads TGTGCCAGCAGCCCCCATTGGGACCGCTACGAGCAGTACTTC. The encoded protein is CASSPHWDRYEQYF. Full variable domain (outside the CDR3, taken from reference TRBV11-2 and TRBJ2-7): EAGVAQSPRYKIIEKRQSVAFWCNPISGHATLYWYQQILGQGPKLLIQFQNNGVVDDSQLPKDRFSAERLKGVDSTLKIQPAKLEDSAVYLCASSPHWDRYEQYFGPGTRLTVT.

This clone appeared a single time. The gene calls are TRBV14 and TRBJ1-1; a weak D match, TRBD1 (5 bases). Trimming took 2 bases from V and 3 from J, leaving 25 bases between them. Germline CDR1 SGHDN, CDR2 FVKESK. The CDR3 runs 19 residues. CDR3 sequence: CASSQRLRDPGTGYTEAFF. The CDR3 DNA reads TGTGCCAGCAGCCAAAGATTGAGGGACCCAGGGACGGGGTACACTGAAGCTTTCTTT.

This rearrangement joins TRBV20-1 to TRBJ1-2; unclear D gene. The length of the CDR3 is 14 residues. The germline gives CDR1 DFQATT, CDR2 SNEGSKA (reference sequence). The V end lost 3 bases, the J end lost 4 bases, and 15 bases lay between the germline ends. CDR3 sequence (DNA): TGCAGTGCTAGTGATGGGGTACAACTCTATGGCTACACCTTC. Amino acids: CSASDGVQLYGYTF.

This clone has just a few counts. The rearrangement joins TRBV19 to TRBJ1-6, with a tentative D call TRBD1 (6 bases). V shed 4 bases and J shed 6 bases, with 10 bases lying between them. This CDR3 is built from 14 residues. Germline V gene sequence: CDR1 LNHDA, CDR2 SQIVND (reference sequence). The CDR3 spells CASSTQGVNSPLHF. CDR3 DNA sequence: TGTGCCAGTAGTACACAGGGTGTTAATTCACCCCTCCACTTT.

This chain uses TRBV6-5 with TRBJ1-1, with 9 bases aligning to TRBD1. V lost 7 bases to trimming and J lost 8 bases; unmatched junction nucleotides: 11. Germline loops: CDR1 MNHEY, CDR2 SVGAGI. This CDR3 contains 14 residues. The CDR3 DNA reads TGTGCCAGCACTAAAAACTGGGACAGGGAAGAAGCTTTCTTT. It is translated as CASTKNWDREEAFF.

This chain links TRBV3-1 (or the pseudogene TRBV3-2) with TRBJ1-3; tentatively, D is TRBD1 (5 bases). The CDR3 is 15 residues long. Between the trimmed V and J ends, which lost 4 bases and 0 bases, there was a span of 10 bases. The germline V gene has CDR1 LGHDT and CDR2 YNNKEL (reference sequence). The CDR3 DNA is TGTGCCAGCAGCCCAAGGACAACCTCTGGAAACACCATATATTTT. Translation gives CASSPRTTSGNTIYF.

V gene TRBV12-3 or TRBV12-4 combines with J gene TRBJ1-2, with D tentatively TRBD1 (5 bases). Trimming stripped 6 bases from V and 8 bases from J, with 16 bases between. This CDR3 spans 13 amino acids. The DNA of the CDR3 is TGTGCCAGCAGGATCTCCGGGACTGCAGGCTACACCTTC. Protein product: CASRISGTAGYTF.

There are a few counts of this clone. V is TRBV19 and J is TRBJ1-5; D is unresolved. V lost 3 bases and J 16 bases, leaving 19 bases between the germline ends. This CDR3 is 13 amino acids long. Germline CDR1 and CDR2: LNHDA and SQIVND (reference sequence). The CDR3 coding sequence is TGTGCCAGTAGTATCCGACAAAAACCCTTAATCCATTTT. It codes for CASSIRQKPLIHF.

The rearrangement joins TRBV7-3 to TRBJ1-1; D ambiguous. V dropped 3 bases and J dropped 11 bases, with 13 bases sitting between them. Germline assignment: CDR1 SGHTA and CDR2 FQGTGA. The CDR3 spans 12 residues. CDR3 nucleotide sequence: TGTGCCAGCAGCTTCGAGGAGGGCGACGCTTTCTTT. Translated: CASSFEEGDAFF.